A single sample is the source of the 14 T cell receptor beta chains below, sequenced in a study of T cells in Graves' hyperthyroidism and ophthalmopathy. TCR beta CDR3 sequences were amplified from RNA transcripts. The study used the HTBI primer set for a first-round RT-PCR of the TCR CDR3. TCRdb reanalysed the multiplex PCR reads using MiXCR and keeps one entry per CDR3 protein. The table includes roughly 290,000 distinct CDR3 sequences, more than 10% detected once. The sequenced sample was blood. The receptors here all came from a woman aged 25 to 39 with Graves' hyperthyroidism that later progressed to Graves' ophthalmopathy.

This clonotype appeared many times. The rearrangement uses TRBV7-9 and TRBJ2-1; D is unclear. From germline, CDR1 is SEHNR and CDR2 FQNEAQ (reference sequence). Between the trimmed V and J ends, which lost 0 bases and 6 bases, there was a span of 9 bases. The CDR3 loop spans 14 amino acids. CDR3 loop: CASSLAGRSNEQFF. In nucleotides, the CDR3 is TGTGCCAGCAGCTTAGCTGGGCGAAGCAATGAGCAGTTCTTC. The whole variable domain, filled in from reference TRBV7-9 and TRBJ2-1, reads DTGVSQNPRHKITKRGQNVTFRCDPISEHNRLYWYRQTLGQGPEFLTYFQNEAQLEKSRLLSDRFSAERPKGSFSTLEIQRTEQGDSAMYLCASSLAGRSNEQFFGPGTRLTVL.

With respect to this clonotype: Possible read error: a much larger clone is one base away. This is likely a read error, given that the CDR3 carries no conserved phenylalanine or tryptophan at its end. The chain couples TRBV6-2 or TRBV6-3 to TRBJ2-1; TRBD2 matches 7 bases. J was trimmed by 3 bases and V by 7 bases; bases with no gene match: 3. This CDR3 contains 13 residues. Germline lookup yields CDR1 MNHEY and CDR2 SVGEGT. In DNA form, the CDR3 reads TGTGCCAGCACTCGGGACTACTACAATGAGCAGTTCTGC. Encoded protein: CASTRDYYNEQFC.

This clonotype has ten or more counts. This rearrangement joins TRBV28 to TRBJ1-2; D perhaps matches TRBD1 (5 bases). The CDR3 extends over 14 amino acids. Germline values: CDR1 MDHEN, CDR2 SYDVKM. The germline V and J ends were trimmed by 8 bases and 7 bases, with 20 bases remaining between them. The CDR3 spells CASETFWGVGGYTF. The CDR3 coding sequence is TGTGCCAGCGAAACCTTTTGGGGCGTGGGTGGCTACACCTTC.

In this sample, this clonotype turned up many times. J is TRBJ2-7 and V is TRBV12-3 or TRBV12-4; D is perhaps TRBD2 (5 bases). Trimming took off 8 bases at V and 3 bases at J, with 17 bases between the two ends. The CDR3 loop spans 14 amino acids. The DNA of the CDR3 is TGTGCCAGCGCGTTGGGGTTCGGGAACTACGAGCAGTACTTC. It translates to CASALGFGNYEQYF.

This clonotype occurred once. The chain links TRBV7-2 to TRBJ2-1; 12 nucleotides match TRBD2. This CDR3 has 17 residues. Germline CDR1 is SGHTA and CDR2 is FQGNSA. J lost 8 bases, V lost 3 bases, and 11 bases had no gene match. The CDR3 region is CASSLAASGRADDEQFF. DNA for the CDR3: TGTGCCAGCAGCTTGGCCGCTAGCGGGAGGGCAGACGATGAGCAGTTCTTC.

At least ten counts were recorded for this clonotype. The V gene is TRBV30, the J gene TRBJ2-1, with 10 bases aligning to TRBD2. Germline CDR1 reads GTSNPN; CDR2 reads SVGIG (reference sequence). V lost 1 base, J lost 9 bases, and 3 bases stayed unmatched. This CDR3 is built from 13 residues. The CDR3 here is CAWSGIAGGEQFF. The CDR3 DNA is TGTGCCTGGAGTGGGATAGCGGGAGGTGAGCAGTTCTTC.

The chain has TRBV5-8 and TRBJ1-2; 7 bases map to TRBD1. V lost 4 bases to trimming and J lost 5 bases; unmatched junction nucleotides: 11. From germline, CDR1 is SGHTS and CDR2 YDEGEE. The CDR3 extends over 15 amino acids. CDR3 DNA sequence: TGTGCCAGCAGCCTAGGACAGCCAGGGGGTTATGGCTACACCTTC. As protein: CASSLGQPGGYGYTF.

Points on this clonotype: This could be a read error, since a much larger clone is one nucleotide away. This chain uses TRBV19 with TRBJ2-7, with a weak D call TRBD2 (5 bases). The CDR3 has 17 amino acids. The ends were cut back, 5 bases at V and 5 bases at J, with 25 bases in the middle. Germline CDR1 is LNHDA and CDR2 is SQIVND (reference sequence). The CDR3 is CASSLRSPSWRTDEQYF. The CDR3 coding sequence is TGTGCCAGTAGTCTCAGGTCACCTAGCTGGAGGACTGACGAGCAGTACTTC.

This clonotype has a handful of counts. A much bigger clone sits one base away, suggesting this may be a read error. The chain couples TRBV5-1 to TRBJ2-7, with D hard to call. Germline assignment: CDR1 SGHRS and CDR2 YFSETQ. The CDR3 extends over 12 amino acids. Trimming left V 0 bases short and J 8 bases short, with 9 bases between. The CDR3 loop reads CASSLEPHKQYF. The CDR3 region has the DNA TGCGCCAGCAGCTTGGAACCCCACAAGCAGTACTTC.

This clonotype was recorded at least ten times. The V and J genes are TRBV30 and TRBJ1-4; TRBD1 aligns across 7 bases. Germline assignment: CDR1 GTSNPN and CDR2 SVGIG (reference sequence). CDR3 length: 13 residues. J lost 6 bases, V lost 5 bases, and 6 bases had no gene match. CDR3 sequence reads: CAWGRGLDEKLFF. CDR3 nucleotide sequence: TGTGCCTGGGGGAGGGGGCTGGATGAAAAACTGTTTTTT.

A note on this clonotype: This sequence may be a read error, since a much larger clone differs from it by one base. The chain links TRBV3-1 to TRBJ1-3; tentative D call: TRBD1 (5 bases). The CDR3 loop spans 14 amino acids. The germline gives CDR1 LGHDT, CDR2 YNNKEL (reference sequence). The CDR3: CASRRGEAGNTMYF. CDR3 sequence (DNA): TGTGCCAGCAGGAGGGGCGAGGCTGGAAACACCATGTATTTT.

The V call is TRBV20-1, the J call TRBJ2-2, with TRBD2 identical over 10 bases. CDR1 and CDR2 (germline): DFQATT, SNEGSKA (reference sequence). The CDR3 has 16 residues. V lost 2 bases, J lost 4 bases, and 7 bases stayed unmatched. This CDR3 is CSARIGLAGVTGELFF. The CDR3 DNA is TGCAGTGCTAGAATCGGTCTAGCGGGGGTCACCGGGGAGCTGTTTTTT.

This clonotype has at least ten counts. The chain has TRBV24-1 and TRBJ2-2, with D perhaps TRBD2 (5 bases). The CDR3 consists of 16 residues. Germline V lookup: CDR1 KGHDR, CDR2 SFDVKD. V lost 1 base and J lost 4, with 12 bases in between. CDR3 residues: CATSDFPGWSTGELFF. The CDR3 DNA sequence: TGTGCCACCAGTGATTTTCCGGGATGGAGCACCGGGGAGCTGTTTTTT.

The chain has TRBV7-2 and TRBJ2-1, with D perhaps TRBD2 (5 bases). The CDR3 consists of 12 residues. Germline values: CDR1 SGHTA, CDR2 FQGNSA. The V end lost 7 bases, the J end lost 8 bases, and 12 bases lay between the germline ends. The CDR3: CASNNRGYEQFF. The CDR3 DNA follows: TGTGCCAGCAATAATCGGGGTTATGAGCAGTTCTTC.